This record covers a single T cell receptor (beta chain). These data come from a study of T cells after somatic rescue of genetic block. The table came from immunoSEQ multiplex PCR; TCRdb's copy has only in-frame clones and leaves some out. The table shows approximately 88,000 clones, with more than 80% occurring only once. This clonotype was sampled from a woman aged 18-29 years. The sequencing input was peripheral blood mononuclear cells (PBMCs).

The CDR3 nucleotides read TGTGCCAGCAGTAGGACAGGGGTGGGTGGTGAGCAGTTCTTC. Its translation is CASSRTGVGGEQFF. J is TRBJ2-1 and V is TRBV6-5; 9 positions match TRBD1. CDR3 length equals 14 residues. The ends lost 5 bases at V and 9 bases at J; junction bases unmatched: 8. The germline gives CDR1 MNHEY, CDR2 SVGAGI.